Presented here are 5 T cell receptor beta chains from one specimen sequenced in a study of blood T cell repertoires in COVID-19. Generated by immunoSEQ multiplex PCR, the TCRdb table keeps only in-frame clones and is missing some. This sample has some 190,000 clones; around 84% occur once, and the top ten carry about 4.5%. The sample consisted of PBMCs or T cells enriched from blood (not recorded which). The receptors derive from a man aged 25-40 years with acute COVID-19.

The chain employs TRBV7-2 and TRBJ1-3; 10 positions agree with TRBD1. Trimming removed 2 bases from V and 4 bases from J; junction bases left unmatched: 11. Germline V lookup: CDR1 SGHTA, CDR2 FQGNSA. The CDR3 is 18 amino acids. CDR3 sequence reads: CASSLPPDRGHSGNTIYF. The CDR3 region has the DNA TGTGCCAGCAGCTTACCCCCAGACAGGGGGCACTCCGGAAACACCATATATTTT.

This clone was seen just once. V usage is TRBV6-2 or TRBV6-3 and J usage is TRBJ2-1; perhaps TRBD1 as D (6 bases). In germline, CDR1 is MNHEY, CDR2 SVGEGT. The CDR3 runs 17 residues. Trimming removed 6 bases at V and 8 bases at J, with 26 bases between. CDR3 loop: CASSPLLFMGASDEQFF. In DNA, the CDR3 is TGTGCCAGCAGCCCTCTTCTTTTTATGGGGGCGTCGGATGAGCAGTTCTTC.

The chain joins TRBV4-1 to TRBJ2-7; 10 bases fit TRBD2. CDR1 is MGHRA and CDR2 is YSYEKL in the germline V gene. Germline trimming cut 0 bases from V and 4 bases from J; bases unmatched to any gene: 6. The CDR3 extends over 16 amino acids. The CDR3: CASSQDRLAGAYEQYF. Written as DNA, the CDR3 is TGCGCCAGCAGCCAAGATCGTCTAGCGGGGGCTTACGAGCAGTACTTC.

The rearrangement joins TRBV4-1 to TRBJ2-7, with a tentative D call TRBD1 (6 bases). This CDR3 comprises 14 residues. Germline CDR1 is MGHRA and CDR2 is YSYEKL. V lost 4 bases, J lost 2 bases, and 12 bases lay in between. Here the CDR3 reads CASSRFRGPYEQYF. In nucleotides, the CDR3 is TGCGCCAGCAGCCGTTTCAGGGGCCCCTACGAGCAGTACTTC.

V gene TRBV30 combines with J gene TRBJ1-4; 9 positions agree with TRBD1. Germline CDR1 reads GTSNPN; CDR2 reads SVGIG (reference sequence). There are 13 residues in the CDR3. V dropped 0 bases and J dropped 10; count of bases not matched to a gene: 3. The CDR3 sequence is CAWSVQGAGKLFF. The CDR3, as DNA: TGTGCCTGGAGTGTACAGGGGGCGGGAAAACTGTTTTTT.